The 7 T cell receptor beta chains below come from one sample, sequenced in a study of blood T cells in healthy people across ages. A second PCR of about 7 to 12 cycles used a sample-barcoded 5' primer and a J-beta primer mix. TCRdb analysed the 5' RACE reads with MiXCR anew, one entry per CDR3 protein. Among fewer than 700,000 distinct CDR3 sequences listed, around 38% were seen once. Material for sequencing was blood. Receptor source: a man aged 80 or over in good health.

This clonotype turned up a few times. This chain joins TRBV9 and TRBJ2-7; weak D call: TRBD2 (6 bases). Germline V gene data show CDR1 as SGDLS and CDR2 as YYNGEE. Trimming took off 1 base at V and 2 bases at J, with 13 bases between the two ends. The CDR3 covers 15 residues. The CDR3 region is CASSVNPGLTYEQYF. The CDR3 coding sequence is TGTGCCAGCAGCGTAAATCCGGGACTCACCTACGAGCAGTACTTC.

The chain links TRBV19 to TRBJ1-2; 9 nucleotides agree with TRBD1. This CDR3 spans 14 amino acids. V trimming: 7 bases; J trimming: 4 bases; junction bases outside the gene matches: 7. Per the germline V gene, CDR1 is LNHDA and CDR2 is SQIVND (reference sequence). CDR3 nucleotide sequence: TGTGCCAGTAAAGTGGACAGGGGAGGCTATGGCTACACCTTC. Protein: CASKVDRGGYGYTF.

This clonotype was counted between two and nine times. The chain couples TRBV7-2 to TRBJ2-3, with D tentatively TRBD2 (6 bases). Germline-derived CDR1 and CDR2 are SGHTA and FQGNSA. The CDR3 is 16 residues long. Trimming left V 1 base short and J 6 bases short, with 17 bases between. CDR3 region: CASSLVASVASDTQYF. In DNA, the CDR3 is TGTGCCAGCAGCTTAGTCGCTAGCGTTGCTTCCGATACGCAGTATTTT.

With respect to this clonotype: Mismatch with germline at one junction end may stem from a read error. The chain is built from TRBV3-1 and TRBJ2-5; weak D call: TRBD2 (5 bases). The germline V gene has CDR1 LGHDT and CDR2 YNNKEL (reference sequence). CDR3 size: 14 residues. The CDR3 sequence: CASSQARRPEAQYF. The DNA for the CDR3 is TGTGCCAGCAGCCAAGCCCGGAGGCCAGAGGCCCAGTACTTC.

As concerns this clonotype: A much larger clonotype is one base distant, so this may be a read error. CDR3 protein: CSVKIAGVGGEQYF. The DNA for the CDR3 is TGCAGCGTTAAGATAGCGGGAGTAGGCGGTGAGCAGTACTTC. This chain links TRBV29-1 with TRBJ2-7, with TRBD2 matching over 9 bases. The germline CDR1 and CDR2 sequences are SQVTM and ANQGSEA. The CDR3 consists of 14 residues. V lost 5 bases to trimming and J lost 7 bases; unmatched junction nucleotides: 12.

This rearrangement joins TRBV12-3 or TRBV12-4 to TRBJ2-3; D might be TRBD1 (6 bases). The CDR3 totals 15 residues. Trimming pared 5 bases from V and 2 bases from J, leaving 14 bases between. The CDR3 is CASSLGQRDTDTQYF. The DNA for the CDR3 is TGTGCCAGCAGTCTTGGACAGAGAGACACAGATACGCAGTATTTT.

This clonotype was seen only a few times. The chain uses TRBV6-2 or TRBV6-3 and TRBJ2-2; 8 bases are shared with TRBD1. V shed 6 bases, J shed 0 bases, and the junction held 3 bases outside the gene matches. Germline CDR1 reads MNHEY; CDR2 reads SVGEGT. The CDR3 has 15 residues. CDR3 nucleotides: TGTGCCAGCAGCAGGACAGGGTCGAACACCGGGGAGCTGTTTTTT. It codes for CASSRTGSNTGELFF.